This TCR beta chain was obtained from a study of blood T cell repertoires in COVID-19. Study-wide context: In each case, the material was cDNA or gDNA derived from T cells, B-cell-depleted T cells, or PBMCs.

The germline V gene encodes CDR1 SGHRS and CDR2 YFSETQ. There are 15 residues in the CDR3. With V trimmed by 4 bases and J by 2 bases, 7 bases remained unmatched. The age range of participants was 18 to 89 years, with residence in about two dozen US areas. Self-reported history from a screening survey and questionnaire set each donor's cohort. In the original processing: Reference gene primer amplification in the assay estimated nucleated cell counts. The data were produced by immunoSEQ multiplex PCR, yet TCRdb's version contains in-frame clones alone and is incomplete. The D gene and trimming were derived from the DNA, and the V and J assignments and clone size from that table. The sample carries approximately 200,000 clones, about 90% recorded once.

The chain links TRBV5-1 to TRBJ2-7; TRBD2 aligns across 9 bases. The source of this sequence is a woman between 25 and 40 years old who had recovered from COVID-19. Sequencing was done on a sample of PBMCs or T cells enriched from blood (not recorded which). CDR3 coding DNA: TGCGCCAGCAGCAAATATAGCGGGGGAACCTACGAGCAGTACTTC. Its translation: CASSKYSGGTYEQYF.